This TCR beta chain was observed in a study of T cells in Graves' hyperthyroidism and ophthalmopathy. Amplification yielded TCR beta CDR3 regions, with RNA transcripts as the source. An initial round of RT-PCR targeting the TCR CDR3 relied on the HTBI primer set. In TCRdb, the multiplex PCR reads were re-called with MiXCR into one record per CDR3 protein. The table lists roughly 380,000 distinct CDR3 sequences, over 11% of them singletons. This clonotype was detected many times. Germline V CDR1 and CDR2: SEHNR, FQNEAQ (reference sequence). The CDR3 length is 17 residues. The junction had 15 bases not matched to a gene; V was cut back by 6 bases and J by 7 bases.

The V and J genes are TRBV7-9 and TRBJ2-2; TRBD2 aligns across 9 bases. This TCR was recovered from a woman aged 55-70 years with Graves' hyperthyroidism. Sequencing was carried out using blood. CDR3 nucleotides: TGTGCCAGCAGTCCTGGTAGAGGGCTAGCGGGATTCGGGGAGCTGTTTTTT. Its protein product is CASSPGRGLAGFGELFF. The full variable domain, with the rest looked up from reference TRBV7-9 and TRBJ2-2, is DTGVSQNPRHKITKRGQNVTFRCDPISEHNRLYWYRQTLGQGPEFLTYFQNEAQLEKSRLLSDRFSAERPKGSFSTLEIQRTEQGDSAMYLCASSPGRGLAGFGELFFGEGSRLTVL.